The 10 T cell receptor beta chains reported below all come from one sample, sequenced in a study of blood T cell dynamics during melanoma immunotherapy (dated by TCRdb to about 2020). The meaning of the sample's time point label: week 3, after first cycle of checkpoint inhibitor. Library construction relied on the immunoSEQ multiplex PCR assay. TCRdb retrieved this table from immuneACCESS and kept in-frame rearrangements only. Not all clones are present; in checked studies, unresolved V genes account for under half, and no reason is known for the remainder. This sample holds 14,000 to 15,000 clones; roughly nine tenths were observed only once. The ten largest clones add up to approximately 8.1% of the sample. The sample consisted of blood, taken from a patient treated with checkpoint blockade. The receptors shown here come from a human donor with melanoma.

The chain recombines TRBV5-6 with TRBJ2-2; tentatively, D is TRBD2 (5 bases). The V and J ends lost 1 base and 6 bases respectively, with 16 bases between them. This CDR3 is 16 amino acids long. Germline CDR1 reads SGHDT; CDR2 reads YYEEEE. CDR3 nucleotide sequence: TGTGCCAGCAGCTTGAGTGACGGAGGCCAGGCCGGGGAGCTGTTTTTT. It encodes CASSLSDGGQAGELFF.

The table lists this clone with a count of one. The chain links TRBV4-1 to TRBJ2-3; 11 positions agree with TRBD2. The germline V gene encodes CDR1 MGHRA and CDR2 YSYEKL. The CDR3 has 17 amino acids. The V segment lost 4 bases and the J segment 6 bases; nucleotides outside the gene matches: 12. In DNA, the CDR3 is TGCGCCAGCAGCCGAACGGGACTAGCGGCCGGCAGGGATACGCAGTATTTT. This codes for CASSRTGLAAGRDTQYF.

The gene calls are TRBV18 and TRBJ1-5; D ambiguous. CDR1 is KGHSH and CDR2 is LQKENI in the germline V gene. The CDR3 has 13 amino acids. V dropped 2 bases and J dropped 3 bases, with 5 bases sitting between them. CDR3 coding DNA: TGTGCCAGCTCACCAGGGAACAATCAGCCCCAGCATTTT. Translating gives CASSPGNNQPQHF.

J is TRBJ2-5 and V is TRBV5-1; 11 bases are a match to TRBD1. Gene TRBJ2-7 matches the end of the DNA better, so the J call may be wrong. The CDR3 spans 14 residues. Per germline, CDR1 SGHRS and CDR2 YFSETQ. The CDR3: CASSSGQGEGEQYF. In DNA, the CDR3 is TGCGCCAGCAGCTCGGGACAGGGGGAGGGCGAGCAGTACTTC.

This chain links TRBV30 with TRBJ1-6; D is uncertain. Germline V gives CDR1 GTSNPN, CDR2 SVGIG (reference sequence). Trimming shortened V by 3 bases and J by 4 bases, and 10 bases separated the two germline ends. CDR3 size: 14 residues. DNA for the CDR3: TGTGCCTGGAGGCAGGACGGTTATAATTCACCCCTCCACTTT. Protein product: CAWRQDGYNSPLHF.

The gene calls are TRBV7-2 and TRBJ2-3; weak D call: TRBD2 (5 bases). The germline V and J ends were trimmed by 1 base and 0 bases, with 11 bases remaining between them. This CDR3 spans 16 amino acids. Germline V gene data show CDR1 as SGHTA and CDR2 as FQGNSA. CDR3 nucleotides: TGTGCCAGCAGCTTAGGTGTCGGGGTAAGCACAGATACGCAGTATTTT. This codes for CASSLGVGVSTDTQYF.

The V and J genes are TRBV30 and TRBJ1-4; D remains ambiguous. The CDR3 contains 11 residues. The V end was cut by 4 bases, the J end by 7 bases, with 7 bases between. CDR1 is GTSNPN, CDR2 SVGIG, per germline (reference sequence). This chain's CDR3 is CAWKHSEKLFF. The CDR3 DNA reads as TGTGCCTGGAAACACAGTGAAAAACTGTTTTTT.

This chain links TRBV19 with TRBJ1-1; D is uncertain. CDR1 is LNHDA and CDR2 is SQIVND in the germline V gene (reference sequence). The CDR3 loop spans 14 amino acids. Here the CDR3 reads CVTRWAGTNTEAFF. CDR3 nucleotide sequence: TGTGTCACCCGATGGGCCGGCACGAACACTGAAGCTTTCTTT.

V is TRBV28 and J is TRBJ2-7; 9 nucleotides match TRBD2. Germline V CDR1 and CDR2: MDHEN, SYDVKM. With V trimmed by 6 bases and J by 5 bases, 11 bases remained unmatched. The CDR3 is 15 amino acids. CDR3 loop: CASRAGGPSLHEQYF. CDR3 coding DNA: TGTGCCAGCAGAGCGGGAGGCCCCAGTTTACACGAGCAGTACTTC.

The genes are TRBV7-3 and TRBJ2-1, with 7 bases fitting TRBD2. The ends lost 4 bases at V and 4 bases at J; junction bases unmatched: 10. Germline CDR1 is SGHTA and CDR2 is FQGTGA. This CDR3 comprises 16 residues. CDR3 nucleotides: TGTGCCAGCAGCTCCCAAGTACTAGCGAAATACAATGAGCAGTTCTTC. Translated: CASSSQVLAKYNEQFF. Full variable domain (rest looked up from reference TRBV7-3 and TRBJ2-1): GAGVSQTPSNKVTEKGKYVELRCDPISGHTALYWYRQSLGQGPEFLIYFQGTGAADDSGLPNDRFFAVRPEGSVSTLKIQRTERGDSAVYLCASSSQVLAKYNEQFFGPGTRLTVL.